Listed here is a single T cell receptor (beta chain). Its antigen is unknown. This sequence may be a read error, since a much larger clone differs from it by one base. This sample was included in a study of post-analysis software for immune sequencing data. Study outcomes and limitations: By F measure, samples from a shared preparation batch strongly co-clustered. Four or five TRBV segments, TRBV5-6, TRBV5-1 and TRBV20-1 among them, were found more frequent in patients than controls.

The CDR3 length is 15 residues. Tagging with unique molecular identifiers was a feature of the TCR beta cDNA libraries. A single record per CDR3 protein comes from TCRdb applying MiXCR to the PCR reads. The data show over 150,000 distinct CDR3 sequences, about 30% seen once. The receptor was isolated from a girl between 5 and 17 years old with multiple sclerosis. V is TRBV21-1 and J is TRBJ2-7; the table's D call, TRBD1, has no DNA check behind it. TRBV21-1 is designated a pseudogene. Sequencing input: blood. This chain's CDR3 is CASNKRTGQTYEQYF. As DNA, the CDR3 is TGTGCCAGCAACAAAAGGACAGGTCAAACCTACGAGCAGTACTTC.